These 20 T cell receptor beta chains share one sample of origin, sequenced in a study of graft-versus-host responses after intestinal transplantation. Sequencing was performed with immunoSEQ multiplex PCR; in TCRdb, only in-frame clones are kept and a portion is missing. The sample includes 8,000 to 11,000 clones, about 28% seen only once; the top ten take approximately 5.3%. This sample comprised alloreactive CD4+ T cells from a mixed lymphocyte reaction culture, obtained before transplantation. Subset given: CFSE-low proliferating T cells sorted from approximately six-day pre-transplant mixed lymphocyte reaction (GvH or HvG direction). These receptors were taken from a human patient who was an organ donor for intestinal transplantation.

The chain combines TRBV6-5 with TRBJ2-2; no reliable D call. The length of the CDR3 is 12 residues. The V and J ends lost 1 base and 6 bases respectively, with 3 bases between them. The germline CDR1 and CDR2 sequences are MNHEY and SVGAGI. CDR3 sequence (DNA): TGTGCCAGCAGTTACTTCGCCGGGGAGCTGTTTTTT. As protein: CASSYFAGELFF.

The chain links TRBV7-2 to TRBJ2-7, with D perhaps TRBD1 or TRBD2 (6 bases each). Trimming removed 0 bases at V and 3 bases at J, with 12 bases between. The CDR3 totals 15 residues. The germline gives CDR1 SGHTA, CDR2 FQGNSA. CDR3 sequence: CASSLAGGFGYEQYF. The DNA of the CDR3 is TGTGCCAGCAGCTTAGCAGGGGGGTTTGGCTACGAGCAGTACTTC.

By share, this clone counts as medium-sized. CDR3 in DNA: TGTGCCAGCAGCTTGGCCGTGGGGGGCGTTGAAGCTTTCTTT. Protein sequence: CASSLAVGGVEAFF. The chain employs TRBV5-4 and TRBJ1-1; D may be TRBD1 (6 bases). Deletions cut 0 bases from V and 7 bases from J, with 13 bases between. CDR1 and CDR2 (germline): SGHNT, YYREEE (reference sequence). The length of the CDR3 is 14 residues. The whole variable domain, filled in from reference TRBV5-4 and TRBJ1-1, reads ETGVTQSPTHLIKTRGQQVTLRCSSQSGHNTVSWYQQALGQGPQFIFQYYREEENGRGNFPPRFSGLQFPNYSSELNVNALELDDSALYLCASSLAVGGVEAFFGQGTRLTVV.

This clone qualifies as medium-sized. The chain joins TRBV5-1 to TRBJ1-2; no firm D call. V dropped 0 bases and J dropped 6 bases, with 12 bases sitting between them. Germline CDR1 reads SGHRS; CDR2 reads YFSETQ. There are 14 residues in the CDR3. The CDR3 DNA sequence: TGCGCCAGCAGCTTGGAGGCTCCCAGCGATGGCTACACCTTC. It yields the protein CASSLEAPSDGYTF.

The chain has TRBV18 and TRBJ1-1; D is uncertain. Trimming cost V 3 bases and J 1 base, with 6 bases left between them. This CDR3 region has 13 residues. The germline gives CDR1 KGHSH, CDR2 LQKENI. The chain's CDR3 is CASSPMANTEAFF. The CDR3 nucleotides are TGTGCCAGCTCACCGATGGCGAACACTGAAGCTTTCTTT.

The chain has TRBV9 and TRBJ1-2; D may be TRBD1 (6 bases). Trimming stripped 4 bases from V and 4 bases from J, with 11 bases between. The germline V gene encodes CDR1 SGDLS and CDR2 YYNGEE. This CDR3 has 13 amino acids. CDR3 residues: CASSYRTAYGYTF. The CDR3 DNA sequence: TGTGCCAGCAGCTATAGGACAGCCTATGGCTACACCTTC.

This clone was recorded once. The rearrangement links TRBV7-9 to TRBJ1-2, with D possibly matching TRBD1 (5 bases). The V end was cut by 1 base, the J end by 6 bases, with 12 bases between. There are 14 residues in the CDR3. The V gene's germline CDR1 is SEHNR and CDR2 FQNEAQ (reference sequence). This CDR3 is CASSLGRVGDGYTF. The CDR3 DNA is TGTGCCAGCAGCTTAGGGCGGGTAGGGGATGGCTACACCTTC.

This clone was picked up one time. The chain uses TRBV5-1 and TRBJ2-1, with D perhaps assigned TRBD1 or TRBD2 (6 bases each). With 2 bases removed from V and 6 bases from J, the gap between germline ends came to 12 bases. The CDR3 is 14 residues long. Per germline, CDR1 SGHRS and CDR2 YFSETQ. CDR3 region: CASSFLKGGNEQFF. CDR3 nucleotides: TGCGCCAGCAGCTTCCTAAAGGGGGGCAATGAGCAGTTCTTC. Full variable domain (remainder filled in from reference TRBV5-1 and TRBJ2-1): KAGVTQTPRYLIKTRGQQVTLSCSPISGHRSVSWYQQTPGQGLQFLFEYFSETQRNKGNFPGRFSGRQFSNSRSEMNVSTLELGDSALYLCASSFLKGGNEQFFGPGTRLTVL.

V usage is TRBV5-6 and J usage is TRBJ1-6; TRBD1 aligns across 7 bases. Germline trimming cut 1 base from V and 7 bases from J; bases unmatched to any gene: 5. The germline CDR1 and CDR2 sequences are SGHDT and YYEEEE. CDR3 length: 15 residues. DNA of the CDR3: TGTGCCAGCAGCTTGTCACAGGGGATCAATTCACCCCTCCACTTT. Amino acid sequence: CASSLSQGINSPLHF.

The gene calls are TRBV6-5 and TRBJ2-3, with a tentative D call TRBD1 (6 bases). This CDR3 has 15 amino acids. Germline CDR1 MNHEY, CDR2 SVGAGI. V was cut by 3 bases and J by 4 bases, with 14 bases left in between. CDR3 loop: CASSYLGRGPDTQYF. CDR3 bases: TGTGCCAGCAGTTATTTAGGCAGGGGCCCAGATACGCAGTATTTT.

The chain joins TRBV5-6 to TRBJ2-7; 10 bases fit TRBD1. The length of the CDR3 is 16 residues. V shed 0 bases and J 0 bases; nucleotides not matched to a gene: 3. The germline V gene encodes CDR1 SGHDT and CDR2 YYEEEE. Written as DNA, the CDR3 is TGTGCCAGCAGCTTGGGGGACAGGGGATACTCCTACGAGCAGTACTTC. This gives the protein CASSLGDRGYSYEQYF.

This clone has only a few counts. This chain uses TRBV5-1 with TRBJ1-2; 8 nucleotides match TRBD1. Germline V lookup: CDR1 SGHRS, CDR2 YFSETQ. The CDR3 runs to 13 residues. The trim removed 2 bases at V and 4 bases at J, leaving 1 base unmatched. The CDR3 sequence: CASSFTGGYGYTF. CDR3 DNA sequence: TGCGCCAGCAGCTTTACAGGGGGCTATGGCTACACCTTC.

The chain has TRBV11-3 and TRBJ2-5; D gene ambiguous. V was shortened by 1 base and J by 2 bases, with 14 bases between the two germline ends. This CDR3 is 16 amino acids long. Germline values: CDR1 SGHNT, CDR2 YENEEA. CDR3 DNA sequence: TGTGCCAGCAGCTTAGCGTACACGGACGGGCAAGAGACCCAGTACTTC. Translated, it gives CASSLAYTDGQETQYF. Together with reference TRBV11-3 and TRBJ2-5, the CDR3 gives the full variable domain: EAGVVQSPRYKIIEKKQPVAFWCNPISGHNTLYWYLQNLGQGPELLIRYENEEAVDDSQLPKDRFSAERLKGVDSTLKIQPAELGDSAVYLCASSLAYTDGQETQYFGPGTRLLVL.

Within the sample, this clone is medium-sized. The gene calls are TRBV11-2 and TRBJ2-2; tentatively, D is TRBD2 (6 bases). Germline V gene sequence: CDR1 SGHAT, CDR2 FQNNGV. The length of the CDR3 is 14 residues. Trimming shortened V by 4 bases and J by 1 base, and 7 bases separated the two germline ends. The CDR3 region has the DNA TGTGCCAGCAGCTCCGGGGGGAACACCGGGGAGCTGTTTTTT. Translation: CASSSGGNTGELFF.

This clone was recorded a few times. The chain couples TRBV5-8 to TRBJ1-1; D remains unclear. The germline V gene has CDR1 SGHTS and CDR2 YDEGEE. The V and J ends lost 3 bases and 11 bases respectively, with 11 bases between them. This CDR3 comprises 11 residues. DNA for the CDR3: TGTGCCAGCAGCTCCACGATTAAGGCTTTCTTT. Translated: CASSSTIKAFF.

This clone was counted only a few times. The rearrangement joins TRBV10-3 to TRBJ2-1, with 7 bases identical to TRBD1. CDR1 is ENHRY and CDR2 is SYGVKD in the germline V gene. This CDR3 has 15 amino acids. V lost 6 bases, J lost 7 bases, and 12 bases stayed unmatched. CDR3 in DNA: TGTGCCATCAGAACCACGGGACAGCTTTTTAATGAGCAGTTCTTC. Protein product: CAIRTTGQLFNEQFF.

This clone was seen only once. J is TRBJ1-5 and V is TRBV10-1, with D unclear. The germline CDR1 and CDR2 sequences are WNHNN and SYGVQD (reference sequence). Trimming left V 2 bases short and J 5 bases short, with 7 bases between. This CDR3 comprises 13 residues. Here the CDR3 reads CASSERPDQPQHF. CDR3 bases: TGCGCCAGCAGTGAGAGGCCGGATCAGCCCCAGCATTTT.

The V gene is TRBV5-1, the J gene TRBJ2-1; 8 nucleotides line up with TRBD2. Germline-derived CDR1 and CDR2 are SGHRS and YFSETQ. V shed 8 bases, J shed 12 bases, and the junction held 16 bases outside the gene matches. The CDR3 loop spans 14 amino acids. CDR3 loop: CASSQTRGGYRQFF. The CDR3 region has the DNA TGCGCCAGTTCTCAAACCCGGGGGGGTTATCGGCAGTTCTTC.

This clone has a handful of counts. This chain links TRBV11-2 with TRBJ1-1, with TRBD1 matching 9 bases. Germline CDR1 reads SGHAT; CDR2 reads FQNNGV. With 4 bases clipped from V and 8 bases from J, the junction kept 11 bases outside the gene matches. This CDR3 has 15 amino acids. The CDR3 DNA follows: TGTGCCAGCAGCTACGGACAGGGGACAATTCGCGAAGCTTTCTTT. Amino acid sequence: CASSYGQGTIREAFF.

This clone came up a few times. CDR3 sequence reads: CASSAGETQYF. The CDR3 DNA reads TGTGCCAGCAGTGCAGGGGAGACCCAGTACTTC. The chain uses TRBV2 and TRBJ2-5; TRBD1 is a possible D gene (5 bases). The V and J ends lost 4 bases and 5 bases respectively, with 5 bases between them. The CDR3 has 11 amino acids. The germline V gene encodes CDR1 SNHLY and CDR2 FYNNEI.